Below are 27 T cell receptor beta chains sequenced from a single sample in a study of blood T cell repertoires in COVID-19. Only in-frame clones appear in the TCRdb table, and some are missing; sequencing was by immunoSEQ multiplex PCR. Of some 200,000 clones listed, roughly 86% are singletons. The sequenced sample consisted of peripheral blood. Receptors were obtained from a woman in her forties with acute or convalescent COVID-19.

The chain couples TRBV7-6 to TRBJ2-7; 7 nucleotides line up with TRBD1. The CDR3 covers 15 residues. Germline V CDR1 and CDR2: SGHVS, FNYEAQ. Trimming took 4 bases from V and 4 from J; bases not matched to a gene: 10. The CDR3 loop reads CASSSNRGSGYEQYF. The CDR3 region has the DNA TGTGCCAGCAGCTCAAACAGGGGATCGGGATACGAGCAGTACTTC.

The chain joins TRBV7-8 to TRBJ2-1; 12 bases map to TRBD2. J gave up 8 bases and V 1 base, and 12 bases lay outside the gene matches. CDR1 SGHVS and CDR2 FQNEAQ come from the germline V gene. The CDR3 runs to 18 residues. CDR3 in DNA: TGTGCCAGCAGCTTAGTTCGCCCTAATGGACTAGCGGGGTATGAGCAGTTCTTC. This translates into CASSLVRPNGLAGYEQFF.

The chain joins TRBV24-1 to TRBJ2-3, with D perhaps matching TRBD2 (6 bases). The CDR3 is 14 residues long. CDR1 is KGHDR, CDR2 SFDVKD, per germline. Trimming stripped 4 bases from V and 3 bases from J, with 10 bases between. The DNA of the CDR3 is TGTGCCACCAGTGAGGCGGGGAGGACAGATACGCAGTATTTT. It encodes CATSEAGRTDTQYF.

V and J are TRBV10-3 and TRBJ2-3, with TRBD2 identical over 9 bases. In germline, CDR1 is ENHRY, CDR2 SYGVKD. The CDR3 is 13 amino acids. With V trimmed by 11 bases and J by 4 bases, 7 bases remained unmatched. CDR3 protein: CAATSGRADTQYF. DNA for the CDR3: TGTGCCGCTACTAGCGGGCGTGCAGATACGCAGTATTTT.

The V call is TRBV29-1, the J call TRBJ2-1, with no clear D. The germline V gene encodes CDR1 SQVTM and CDR2 ANQGSEA. The CDR3 is 13 residues long. V was cut by 5 bases and J by 4 bases, with 12 bases left in between. The CDR3 DNA follows: TGCAGCGTTAGTGATGGGCCTTACAATGAGCAGTTCTTC. It translates to CSVSDGPYNEQFF.

The V gene is TRBV6-5, the J gene TRBJ1-2; 8 nucleotides align to TRBD1. CDR3 length: 13 residues. The germline V gene encodes CDR1 MNHEY and CDR2 SVGAGI. Unmatched junction bases numbered 7, after V lost 6 bases and J lost 7 bases. CDR3 loop: CASRGTGPGGYTF. In DNA form, the CDR3 reads TGTGCCAGCAGGGGGACAGGCCCCGGTGGCTACACCTTC.

The rearrangement uses TRBV3-1 (or the pseudogene TRBV3-2) and TRBJ1-2; 7 nucleotides align to TRBD1. The ends lost 0 bases at V and 5 bases at J; junction bases unmatched: 9. Germline V gene lookup returns CDR1 LGHDT and CDR2 YNNKEL (reference sequence). This CDR3 comprises 16 residues. The CDR3 protein is CASSQDQGVLPYGYTF. The CDR3 DNA sequence: TGTGCCAGCAGCCAAGACCAGGGGGTTCTCCCTTATGGCTACACCTTC.

This clone is a singleton in its sample. This CDR3 reads CASSKTGALNTEAFF. DNA for the CDR3: TGCGCCAGCAGCAAGACAGGGGCCCTGAACACTGAAGCTTTCTTT. This chain connects TRBV5-1 to TRBJ1-1, with TRBD1 matching 8 bases. V lost 4 bases, J lost 0 bases, and 5 bases stayed unmatched. The CDR3 is made up of 15 amino acids. Germline V gene data show CDR1 as SGHRS and CDR2 as YFSETQ. The full variable domain, its missing parts supplied by reference TRBV5-1 and TRBJ1-1, is KAGVTQTPRYLIKTRGQQVTLSCSPISGHRSVSWYQQTPGQGLQFLFEYFSETQRNKGNFPGRFSGRQFSNSRSEMNVSTLELGDSALYLCASSKTGALNTEAFFGQGTRLTVV.

With respect to this clone: One junction end disagrees with the germline gene, perhaps due to a read error. The gene calls are TRBV6-1 and TRBJ1-4; D gene ambiguous. The CDR3 is made up of 13 amino acids. Germline lookup yields CDR1 MNHNS and CDR2 SASEGT. For the CDR3, the DNA is TGTGCCAGCGGTGAGACATCCAATGAAAAACTGTTTTTT. As protein: CASGETSNEKLFF.

V usage is TRBV19 and J usage is TRBJ2-7; TRBD1 might be the D (6 bases). V lost 4 bases and J lost 0, with 16 bases in between. The CDR3 extends over 16 amino acids. The germline CDR1 and CDR2 sequences are LNHDA and SQIVND (reference sequence). CDR3 sequence reads: CASSTHRDKTSYEQYF. CDR3 bases: TGTGCCAGTAGTACACACCGGGACAAGACCTCCTACGAGCAGTACTTC. The entire variable domain, with the rest obtained from reference TRBV19 and TRBJ2-7, is as follows: DGGITQSPKYLFRKEGQNVTLSCEQNLNHDAMYWYRQDPGQGLRLIYYSQIVNDFQKGDIAEGYSVSREKKESFPLTVTSAQKNPTAFYLCASSTHRDKTSYEQYFGPGTRLTVT.

J is TRBJ2-1 and V is TRBV19; 7 bases line up with TRBD1. Germline-derived CDR1 and CDR2 are LNHDA and SQIVND (reference sequence). CDR3 length equals 13 residues. The ends lost 6 bases at V and 9 bases at J; junction bases unmatched: 8. The CDR3 here is CASRAGGTTEQFF. DNA for the CDR3: TGTGCCAGTAGGGCAGGGGGAACTACTGAGCAGTTCTTC.

This clone was observed once. CDR3 residues: CASSIRDANYGYTF. CDR3 coding DNA: TGTGCCAGTAGTATACGGGATGCTAACTATGGCTACACCTTC. This rearrangement joins TRBV19 to TRBJ1-2; D call uncertain. V was cut by 2 bases and J by 0 bases, with 7 bases left in between. Germline V gene data show CDR1 as LNHDA and CDR2 as SQIVND (reference sequence). The CDR3 length is 14 residues. Full variable domain (remainder filled in from reference TRBV19 and TRBJ1-2): DGGITQSPKYLFRKEGQNVTLSCEQNLNHDAMYWYRQDPGQGLRLIYYSQIVNDFQKGDIAEGYSVSREKKESFPLTVTSAQKNPTAFYLCASSIRDANYGYTFGSGTRLTVV.

Only one count was recorded for this clone. The J gene is TRBJ1-3, the V gene TRBV27, with D unclear. V lost 1 base, J lost 0 bases, and 7 bases lay in between. This CDR3 contains 15 residues. Germline V gene lookup returns CDR1 MNHEY and CDR2 SMNVEV (reference sequence). The CDR3 DNA follows: TGTGCCAGCAGTTTATATCGGGGCTCTGGAAACACCATATATTTT. Protein: CASSLYRGSGNTIYF.

The chain is built from TRBV6-5 and TRBJ2-7; TRBD2 matches 7 bases. This CDR3 spans 14 amino acids. CDR1 MNHEY and CDR2 SVGAGI come from the germline V gene. V dropped 7 bases and J dropped 7; count of bases not matched to a gene: 13. The CDR3 region is CASTYSGGVGEQYF. The CDR3 bases are TGTGCCAGCACCTATAGTGGGGGGGTAGGTGAGCAGTACTTC.

The CDR3 DNA follows: TGTGCCTGGAGATACAGGCTTAACACTGAAGCTTTCTTT. This encodes CAWRYRLNTEAFF. The rearrangement joins TRBV30 to TRBJ1-1, with a possible D match to TRBD1 (5 bases). Trimming cost V 3 bases and J 2 bases, with 10 bases left between them. The CDR3 sequence is 13 residues long. Germline CDR1 is GTSNPN and CDR2 is SVGIG (reference sequence).

The gene calls are TRBV6-1 and TRBJ2-7; a weak D match, TRBD2 (5 bases). V lost 5 bases and J lost 6, with 8 bases in between. Germline V gene lookup returns CDR1 MNHNS and CDR2 SASEGT. This CDR3 has 11 amino acids. Here the CDR3 DNA reads TGTGCCAGCAGTTCCCTAGCCGAGCAGTACTTC. As protein: CASSSLAEQYF.

This clone was counted a few times. The DNA for the CDR3 is TGTGCCAGCAGCCAATCAGGGGGGACCGGGGAGCTGTTTTTT. Protein sequence: CASSQSGGTGELFF. The chain uses TRBV6-5 and TRBJ2-2; a possible D gene is TRBD1 (7 bases). The ends were cut back, 6 bases at V and 5 bases at J, with 13 bases in the middle. Germline lookup yields CDR1 MNHEY and CDR2 SVGAGI. The CDR3 extends over 14 amino acids.

Concerning this clone: A far bigger clonotype differs at one base, so this is likely a read error. J is TRBJ1-1 and V is TRBV7-6; 7 nucleotides agree with TRBD1. Germline V gene lookup returns CDR1 SGHVS and CDR2 FNYEAQ. This CDR3 spans 12 amino acids. With 1 base clipped from V and 7 bases from J, the junction kept 0 bases outside the gene matches. The CDR3 DNA follows: TGTGCCAGCAGCTTAGGACAGGGTGAAGCTTTCTTT. Protein sequence: CASSLGQGEAFF.

This clone was detected only a few times. The chain employs TRBV24-1 and TRBJ2-1; TRBD2 aligns across 11 bases. This CDR3 is 16 amino acids long. The trim removed 4 bases at V and 8 bases at J, leaving 9 bases unmatched. Germline V gene data show CDR1 as KGHDR and CDR2 as SFDVKD. CDR3 DNA sequence: TGTGCCACCAGTGAGCCCACTAGCGGGAGAGGCGATGAGCAGTTCTTC. This sequence encodes CATSEPTSGRGDEQFF.

The sample holds many counts of this clone. The chain uses TRBV19 and TRBJ2-7; weak D call: TRBD1 (5 bases). This CDR3 has 14 residues. The germline gives CDR1 LNHDA, CDR2 SQIVND (reference sequence). V lost 6 bases, J lost 2 bases, and 14 bases lay in between. CDR3 amino acids: CASRVGHQTYEQYF. In DNA, the CDR3 is TGTGCCAGTAGGGTCGGACACCAGACCTACGAGCAGTACTTC.

This clone was detected only a few times. V is TRBV2 and J is TRBJ2-5; weak D call: TRBD1 (5 bases). CDR1 and CDR2 (germline): SNHLY, FYNNEI. This CDR3 has 13 residues. Trimming took off 8 bases at V and 0 bases at J, with 10 bases between the two ends. Here the CDR3 DNA reads TGTGCCAGCGGGGCAGCGTACCAAGAGACCCAGTACTTC. Translation gives CASGAAYQETQYF.

The chain combines TRBV5-5 with TRBJ1-2; 9 bases are a match to TRBD1. With 4 bases clipped from V and 5 bases from J, the junction kept 9 bases outside the gene matches. CDR3 size: 15 residues. The germline gives CDR1 SGHKS, CDR2 YYEKEE (reference sequence). In DNA, the CDR3 is TGTGCCAGCAGCCCTAGACAGGGGGAGTGGTATGGCTACACCTTC. Its translation: CASSPRQGEWYGYTF. Based on the CDR3 plus reference TRBV5-5 and TRBJ1-2, the full variable domain is DAGVTQSPTHLIKTRGQQVTLRCSPISGHKSVSWYQQVLGQGPQFIFQYYEKEERGRGNFPDRFSARQFPNYSSELNVNALLLGDSALYLCASSPRQGEWYGYTFGSGTRLTVV.

This chain links TRBV19 with TRBJ1-2, with D hard to call. V was trimmed by 0 bases and J by 6 bases, leaving 11 bases between them. This CDR3 comprises 14 residues. Germline CDR1 and CDR2: LNHDA and SQIVND (reference sequence). Written as DNA, the CDR3 is TGTGCCAGTAGTATAGATCGAATTGCGGATGGCTACACCTTC. Translating gives CASSIDRIADGYTF.

J is TRBJ1-2 and V is TRBV30; D call uncertain. Per the germline V gene, CDR1 is GTSNPN and CDR2 is SVGIG (reference sequence). V lost 6 bases and J lost 8, with 13 bases in between. This CDR3 has 11 amino acids. CDR3 nucleotide sequence: TGTGCCTGTAGGAAGGGAGAAGGCTACACCTTC. It specifies CACRKGEGYTF. Full variable domain (remainder filled in from reference TRBV30 and TRBJ1-2): SQTIHQWPATLVQPVGSPLSLECTVEGTSNPNLYWYRQAAGRGLQLLFYSVGIGQISSEVPQNLSASRPQDRQFILSSKKLLLSDSGFYLCACRKGEGYTFGSGTRLTVV.

This chain joins TRBV6-5 and TRBJ1-2; 8 positions agree with TRBD1. In germline, CDR1 is MNHEY, CDR2 SVGAGI. The CDR3 has 15 residues. The J segment lost 3 bases and the V segment lost 4 bases, leaving 7 bases of the junction unmatched. The CDR3 region is CASSSNQGADYGYTF. The CDR3 region has the DNA TGTGCCAGCAGTTCCAACCAGGGGGCGGACTATGGCTACACCTTC.

This CDR3 reads CASSRDSTDTQYF. As DNA, the CDR3 is TGCGCCAGCAGCCGGGATAGTACAGATACGCAGTATTTT. The rearrangement uses TRBV5-1 and TRBJ2-3, with D possibly being TRBD2 (5 bases). The CDR3 totals 13 residues. The V end lost 4 bases, the J end lost 3 bases, and 9 bases lay between the germline ends. The germline CDR1 and CDR2 sequences are SGHRS and YFSETQ.

This clone appeared a few times. This rearrangement joins TRBV28 to TRBJ2-2; D not certain. CDR3 length: 11 residues. Looked up from germline, CDR1 is MDHEN and CDR2 is SYDVKM. Trimming removed 6 bases from V and 7 bases from J, with 6 bases in between. The CDR3 DNA sequence: TGTGCCAGCAGATCTATCGGGGAGCTGTTTTTT. It translates to CASRSIGELFF.